This TCR beta chain was obtained from a study of blood T cell repertoires in COVID-19 (dated by TCRdb to about 2020). Turning to the overall study: Samples covering the acute and convalescent phases of COVID-19 were provided by collaborators in the United States, Italy and Spain. The prospective study material was composed of cDNA or gDNA derived from T cells, B-cell-depleted T cells, or PBMCs. The dataset comprised deeply sampled blood TCRbeta repertoires from subjects exposed to, actively infected with, or recovered from COVID-19. A freely available public database, intended as a resource for researchers studying the immune response to SARS-CoV-2, is where the repertoires were released. Samples came from the ongoing ImmuneRACE study (first 160 participants) plus 1,254 subjects from 6 global collaborators. Nearly every sample came with metadata listing a de-identified subject ID, COVID-19 status, age in years and sex. Where HLA class I and class II types were available, the types were taken from metadata supplied by the sample provider, not from assay-based typing.

Collaborating institutions collected whole blood in K2EDTA tubes following their own protocols. For TCRbeta analysis, collaborators shipped samples as frozen whole blood, isolated PBMCs, or DNA extracted from either of those sample types. Including the terminal cysteine and phenylalanine, the CDR3 comprises 16 residues. Just CDR3 DNA is preserved here, 48 bases in frame from base 1. Here V drops 4 bases and J drops 2 bases, and the junction holds 9 bases not matched to any gene. Looking up the germline V gene yields CDR1 SGHRS and CDR2 YFSETQ. Comments on this clone: Its antigen target is currently unknown. The record has no base qualities; no much larger clone is one base away.

The research as a whole found: How much clinical and demographic metadata was included differed by source and by participant, and the metadata was provided uncurated.

TCRbeta CDR3 regions were amplified from genomic DNA by means of the immunoSEQ Assay, a bias-controlled multiplex PCR. The authors' analysis ran thus. Within the assay, amplification of reference gene primers was used to estimate how many nucleated cells each sample contained. To quantify the absolute abundance of each unique TCRbeta CDR3 rearrangement, sequence reads were collapsed and filtered. For each sample, productive Simpson clonality was calculated as the square root of Simpson's diversity index across productive rearrangements. The source is immuneACCESS, and TCRdb retained only in-frame sequences with V and J called. Part of the clones is not carried over; for the studies checked, unresolved V genes explain less than half of this, and the remainder is unexplained. That table supplies the V and J calls and clone size; D and trimming were determined from the DNA. Counted in this sample were roughly 170,000 clones; about 87% of them appeared once. The ten largest account for more than 25% of the sample.

Here the chain combines TRBV5-1 and TRBJ2-3; 8 bases in between match TRBD2. Sequencing was performed on peripheral blood. The TCR comes from a man aged 55 to 70 with acute or convalescent COVID-19. The DNA sequence is TGCGCCAGCAGCCGGCCAAGCGGGGGCGACACAGATACGCAGTATTTT. This translates into CASSRPSGGDTDTQYF.